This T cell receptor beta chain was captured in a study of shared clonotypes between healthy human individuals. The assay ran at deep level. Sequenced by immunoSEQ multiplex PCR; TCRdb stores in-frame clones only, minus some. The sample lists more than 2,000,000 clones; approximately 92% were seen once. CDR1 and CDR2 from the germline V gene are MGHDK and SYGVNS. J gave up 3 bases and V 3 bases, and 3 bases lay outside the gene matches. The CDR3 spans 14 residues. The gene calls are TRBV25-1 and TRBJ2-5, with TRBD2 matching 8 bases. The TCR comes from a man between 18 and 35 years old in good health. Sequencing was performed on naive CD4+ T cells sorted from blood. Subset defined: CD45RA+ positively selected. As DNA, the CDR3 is TGTGCCAGCAGTGAGACGGGAGGGAAAGAGACCCAGTACTTC. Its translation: CASSETGGKETQYF.